The entry that follows covers one TCR beta chain sequence. Its cognate antigen is unknown. These data come from a study of vaccination effects on CD4 cells after COVID-19. TCRdb keeps only in-frame clones here, not all; method: immunoSEQ multiplex PCR. The table records under 55,000 clones, more than 70% of them present only once. After expansion with viral peptide pools in the ViraFEST assay, antigen-specific CD4+ T cells were sequenced. The culture ran for nine to ten days, and then CD4+ T cells were isolated. Nucleocapsid antibody tests were negative, and the vaccine recipients had no prior SARS-CoV-2 infection. Researchers reported culturing 1.5 million to 2 million PBMC in each well, adding approximately 9.4 IU/ml IL-2 and about 9.5 ug/ml peptides. Germline CDR1 reads MRHNA; CDR2 reads SNTAGT. Trimming removed 4 bases from V and 4 bases from J, with 10 bases in between. CDR3 length: 13 amino acids.

Source: CD4+ T cells from PBMCs cultured with HCoV-OC43 spike peptides, taken before COVID-19 vaccination. The sample's subset: HCoV-OC43 spike overlapping peptide pool stimulation. The TCR originated in a human donor who received a COVID-19 vaccine. The chain employs TRBV6-4 and TRBJ1-2; D possibly corresponds to TRBD1 (6 bases). Here the CDR3 DNA reads TGTGCCAGCAGTGCGAGCAGGGGCTATGGCTACACCTTC. Translation gives CASSASRGYGYTF.